The rows below give T cell receptor beta chains drawn from one sample of a study of shared T cell receptors in the human thymus. Produced via immunoSEQ multiplex PCR; TCRdb's table is partial and in-frame only. In the table there are hundreds of thousands of clones, about 89% of which are singletons. The same sample was also studied in work on human thymus T cells.

Material for sequencing was thymocytes. Receptors were obtained from a boy under two years old with a congenital heart defect. The CDR3 runs from the conserved cysteine through the conserved F or W. The D gene is left open where the match is weak. Only part of the rows carry a size: once, few, many, or a class if the clone is expanded.

NA | TRBJ1-4 | NA | TRBV25-1 | CASLSEGGRNEKLFF | TGTGCCAGCCTTAGTGAAGGAGGACGTAATGAAAAACTGTTTTTT
NA | TRBJ2-3 | TRBD1 | TRBV5-6 | CASSYQGACTDTQYF | TGTGCCAGCAGCTACCAGGGGGCTTGTACAGATACGCAGTATTTT
NA | TRBJ1-1 | TRBD1 | TRBV5-6 | CASSLASGGNTEAFF | TGTGCCAGCAGCTTGGCGTCAGGGGGAAACACTGAAGCTTTCTTT
NA | TRBJ1-6 | TRBD1 | TRBV7-9 | CASSPRDRGSSYNSPLHF | TGTGCCAGCAGCCCCCGGGACAGGGGTAGCTCCTATAATTCACCCCTCCACTTT
NA | TRBJ2-7 | TRBD1 | TRBV25-1 | CASSEWDSPEQYF | TGTGCCAGCAGTGAATGGGACAGTCCCGAGCAGTACTTC
NA | TRBJ2-3 | NA | TRBV4-3 | CASSQEISGADKVTQYF | TGCGCCAGCAGCCAAGAGATTAGCGGAGCCGACAAGGTTACGCAGTATTTT
NA | TRBJ1-1 | NA | TRBV28 | CASRNGVSGAFF | TGTGCCAGCAGAAACGGGGTTAGTGGAGCTTTCTTT
NA | TRBJ2-7 | TRBD2 | TRBV28 | CASSTNPGTSGTYEQYF | TGTGCCAGCAGTACTAACCCCGGGACTAGCGGGACCTACGAGCAGTACTTC
few | TRBJ1-1 | TRBD1 | TRBV4-3 | CASSQAGTGMPEAFF | TGCGCCAGCAGCCAAGCCGGGACAGGGATGCCTGAAGCTTTCTTT
NA | TRBJ1-3 | NA | TRBV10-3 | CAITSGEPGNTIYF | TGTGCCATCACTTCAGGTGAACCTGGAAACACCATATATTTT
NA | TRBJ2-7 | TRBD1 | TRBV11-1 | CASSAAGTGMFYEQYF | TGTGCCAGCAGCGCCGCCGGGACAGGGATGTTCTACGAGCAGTACTTC
NA | TRBJ2-7 | NA | TRBV5-4 | CASSLGEGGGEQYF | TGTGCCAGCAGCTTAGGGGAGGGGGGGGGCGAGCAGTACTTC
NA | TRBJ1-1 | NA | TRBV19 | CASSISLNTEAFF | TGTGCCAGTAGTATTAGTTTGAACACTGAAGCTTTCTTT
NA | TRBJ2-3 | TRBD1 | TRBV7-2 | CASRTHRGSTDTQYF | TGTGCCAGCAGAACTCACAGGGGTAGCACAGATACGCAGTATTTT
NA | TRBJ1-1 | TRBD1 | TRBV5-1 | CASSLSGGDTEAFF | TGCGCCAGCAGCTTGTCAGGGGGTGACACTGAAGCTTTCTTT
NA | TRBJ1-2 | NA | TRBV13 | CASTQGRETNYGYTF | TGTGCCAGCACCCAAGGTCGGGAGACGAACTATGGCTACACCTTC
NA | TRBJ1-1 | NA | TRBV11-2 | CASSLSGRTEAFF | TGTGCCAGCAGCTTATCAGGGAGGACTGAAGCTTTCTTT
NA | TRBJ2-3 | TRBD2 | TRBV5-4 | CASSPSGGEDTQYF | TGTGCCAGCAGCCCCTCGGGGGGGGAGGATACGCAGTATTTT
NA | TRBJ1-2 | NA | TRBV7-8 | CASSLAQPQGHYGYTF | TGTGCCAGCAGCTTAGCCCAGCCTCAGGGGCACTATGGCTACACCTTC
once | TRBJ2-2 | NA | TRBV4-3 | CASSQESDTLASENTGELFF | TGCGCCAGCAGCCAAGAAAGCGATACTCTTGCTAGCGAAAACACCGGGGAGCTGTTTTTT
NA | TRBJ1-5 | NA | TRBV15 | CATSRVREGDQPQHF | TGTGCCACCAGCAGAGTCCGGGAGGGAGATCAGCCCCAGCATTTT
NA | TRBJ2-3 | TRBD2 | TRBV30 | CAWSVLAGGPNSTDTQYF | TGTGCCTGGAGTGTATTGGCGGGGGGCCCCAATAGCACAGATACGCAGTATTTT
NA | TRBJ1-2 | NA | TRBV10-3 | CAISESQGATLPYGYTF | TGTGCCATCAGTGAGTCACAGGGTGCGACCCTCCCCTATGGCTACACCTTC
once | TRBJ2-1 | TRBD2 | TRBV29-1 | CSGVLAGANEQFF | TGCAGCGGGGTACTAGCGGGGGCCAATGAGCAGTTCTTC
NA | TRBJ1-2 | TRBD1 | TRBV18 | CASSPRQGAYGYTF | TGTGCCAGCTCACCACGGCAGGGGGCCTACGGCTACACCTTC
NA | TRBJ2-1 | NA | TRBV19 | CASSIGTGHSYNEQFF | TGTGCCAGTAGTATAGGAACAGGGCACTCCTACAATGAGCAGTTCTTC
NA | TRBJ2-1 | NA | TRBV28 | CASSFLGRTRNEQFF | TGTGCCAGCAGTTTTTTGGGGAGGACTCGAAATGAGCAGTTCTTC
NA | TRBJ2-7 | TRBD1 | TRBV10-3 | CAISPGQGLDEQYF | TGTGCCATCAGCCCGGGACAGGGCCTGGACGAGCAGTACTTC
NA | TRBJ2-2 | NA | TRBV14 | CASSKSRGTGELFF | TGTGCCAGCAGCAAGAGCAGGGGAACCGGGGAGCTGTTTTTT
once | TRBJ2-7 | NA | TRBV5-1 | CASSANREPLGRETEQYF | TGCGCCAGCAGCGCCAACAGGGAGCCCTTGGGGCGGGAGACCGAGCAGTACTTC
NA | TRBJ2-7 | NA | TRBV5-4 | CASSLAGGTVQEQYF | TGTGCCAGCAGCTTGGCGGGGGGGACAGTTCAGGAGCAGTACTTC
once | TRBJ1-5 | NA | TRBV28 | CASSQGRGDSNQPQHF | TGTGCCAGCAGCCAAGGTCGGGGAGATAGCAATCAGCCCCAGCATTTT
NA | TRBJ1-4 | NA | TRBV11-2 | CASSLETGGHPNEKLFF | TGTGCCAGCAGCTTAGAGACAGGCGGGCACCCTAATGAAAAACTGTTTTTT
once | TRBJ2-2 | NA | TRBV5-1 | CASSASGTGELFF | TGCGCCAGCAGCGCGTCAGGCACCGGGGAGCTGTTTTTT
few | TRBJ2-7 | NA | TRBV10-3 | CAISPQGYEQYF | TGTGCCATCAGCCCACAGGGTTACGAGCAGTACTTC
NA | TRBJ2-3 | TRBD1 | TRBV11-2 | CASSPKDRTSDTQYF | TGTGCCAGCAGCCCAAAGGACAGGACCTCAGATACGCAGTATTTT
few | TRBJ2-7 | NA | TRBV5-8 | CASSLYRVDYEQYF | TGTGCCAGCAGCTTGTACAGGGTTGATTACGAGCAGTACTTC